This TCR beta chain was captured in a study of cytomegalovirus exposure and HLA in healthy donors. It was with 60 Vbeta and 13 Jbeta primers that the PCR ran. Generated by immunoSEQ multiplex PCR, the TCRdb table keeps only in-frame clones and is missing some. There are approximately 240,000 clones in the sample; 70% to 85% occur only once, and around 2.8% lies in the top ten. This CDR3 has 14 amino acids. The germline CDR1 and CDR2 sequences are SEHNR and FQNEAQ (reference sequence). Unmatched junction bases numbered 2, after V lost 1 base and J lost 3 bases. This receptor was obtained from a woman in her sixties or seventies in good health and CMV-seropositive. V and J are TRBV7-9 and TRBJ2-7, with 8 bases lining up with TRBD1. Sequenced sample: PBMCs. The CDR3 coding sequence is TGTGCCAGCAGCTTAGACGGGACAGGCTACGAGCAGTACTTC. This translates into CASSLDGTGYEQYF. The whole variable domain, remainder taken from reference TRBV7-9 and TRBJ2-7, is DTGVSQNPRHKITKRGQNVTFRCDPISEHNRLYWYRQTLGQGPEFLTYFQNEAQLEKSRLLSDRFSAERPKGSFSTLEIQRTEQGDSAMYLCASSLDGTGYEQYFGPGTRLTVT.